A single sample gave rise to the 23 T cell receptor beta chains below, sequenced in a study of T cells in Graves' hyperthyroidism and ophthalmopathy. RNA transcripts served as the template for amplifying TCR beta CDR3 regions. TCR CDR3 underwent first-round RT-PCR with the HTBI primer set. Each CDR3 protein gets one entry after TCRdb re-called the multiplex PCR reads with MiXCR. The data contain fewer than 900,000 distinct CDR3 sequences, approximately 16% of them singletons. Sample: blood. These TCRs come from a man younger than 35 with Graves' hyperthyroidism.

This chain joins TRBV30 and TRBJ2-3; a possible D gene is TRBD2 (6 bases). The CDR3 covers 13 residues. CDR1 is GTSNPN, CDR2 SVGIG, per germline (reference sequence). CDR3: CAQTAGRTDTQYF. The DNA for the CDR3 is TGTGCTCAAACGGCGGGAAGGACAGATACGCAGTATTTT.

The V call is TRBV4-1, the J call TRBJ1-1; no definite D call. CDR1 is MGHRA and CDR2 is YSYEKL in the germline V gene. Trimming shortened V by 1 base and J by 8 bases, and 20 bases separated the two germline ends. This CDR3 has 16 residues. As DNA, the CDR3 is TGCGCCAGCAGCCAAGGGGAATGGACGTCCAGATCCGAAGCTTTCTTT. Amino acids: CASSQGEWTSRSEAFF.

This clonotype was recorded at least ten times. The chain uses TRBV2 and TRBJ1-3; weak D call: TRBD1 (6 bases). The germline CDR1 and CDR2 sequences are SNHLY and FYNNEI. V was cut by 7 bases and J by 3 bases, with 13 bases left in between. The CDR3 length is 14 residues. The CDR3 bases are TGTGCCAGCAACGAGGGGGGGCTTGGAAACACCATATATTTT. Translating gives CASNEGGLGNTIYF.

This clonotype was seen repeatedly, ten times or more. V gene TRBV28 combines with J gene TRBJ1-1; D not resolved. Germline CDR1 reads MDHEN; CDR2 reads SYDVKM. The length of the CDR3 is 11 residues. The V end was cut by 1 base, the J end by 6 bases, with 3 bases between. The CDR3 DNA is TGTGCCAGCAGTTTATATGCTGAAGCTTTCTTT. Amino acid sequence: CASSLYAEAFF.

This clonotype came up many times. This rearrangement joins TRBV2 to TRBJ2-7; D not resolved. The CDR3 has 16 residues. Per the germline V gene, CDR1 is SNHLY and CDR2 is FYNNEI. Trimming cost V 2 bases and J 3 bases, with 17 bases left between them. DNA of the CDR3: TGTGCCAGCAGTGAACCACCTAGGTGGACGAGCTACGAGCAGTACTTC. Its translation is CASSEPPRWTSYEQYF.

The chain combines TRBV28 with TRBJ1-6, with unresolved D. Trimming removed 3 bases at V and 7 bases at J, with 13 bases between. CDR3 length equals 15 residues. From germline, CDR1 is MDHEN and CDR2 SYDVKM. The CDR3 DNA sequence: TGTGCCAGCAGTTTCGTTGAGGGTTTAAATTCACCCCTCCACTTT. This encodes CASSFVEGLNSPLHF.

This clonotype has just a few counts. The chain employs TRBV29-1 and TRBJ2-5; 10 bases map to TRBD1. Germline lookup yields CDR1 SQVTM and CDR2 ANQGSEA. The CDR3 sequence is 14 residues long. V lost 8 bases and J lost 3; bases outside the gene matches: 9. The CDR3 sequence: CSTARDRGKETQYF. In nucleotides, the CDR3 is TGCAGCACAGCCCGGGACAGGGGAAAAGAGACCCAGTACTTC.

In this sample, this clonotype turned up many times. V gene TRBV6-5 combines with J gene TRBJ2-1, with TRBD2 as a possible D gene (6 bases). Trimming shortened V by 0 bases and J by 9 bases, and 9 bases separated the two germline ends. The CDR3 contains 13 residues. Germline V gene sequence: CDR1 MNHEY, CDR2 SVGAGI. This CDR3 reads CASSYSREGEQFF. DNA for the CDR3: TGTGCCAGCAGTTACTCGCGGGAAGGTGAGCAGTTCTTC.

This clonotype was detected a few times. This chain uses TRBV28 with TRBJ2-3, with 9 bases matching TRBD1. V dropped 5 bases and J dropped 4; count of bases not matched to a gene: 7. The CDR3 sequence is 15 residues long. Germline V gene data show CDR1 as MDHEN and CDR2 as SYDVKM. The CDR3 nucleotides are TGTGCCAGCAGTATCACAGGGGGCGCCTCAGATACGCAGTATTTT. Protein product: CASSITGGASDTQYF.

This clonotype has at least ten counts. CDR3 amino acids: CASSSLSSYEQYF. The CDR3 DNA sequence: TGTGCCAGCAGTTCCTTGAGCTCCTACGAGCAGTACTTC. V gene TRBV12-3 or TRBV12-4 combines with J gene TRBJ2-7; D gene uncertain. V shed 4 bases and J shed 0 bases, with 7 bases lying between them. The CDR3 loop spans 13 amino acids.

The chain combines TRBV4-1 with TRBJ2-7, with TRBD1 matching 9 bases. The CDR3 extends over 14 amino acids. CDR1 MGHRA and CDR2 YSYEKL come from the germline V gene. V trimming: 3 bases; J trimming: 3 bases; junction bases outside the gene matches: 3. DNA for the CDR3: TGCGCCAGCAGCCACCAGGACAGGGGCTACGAGCAGTACTTC. Translated, it gives CASSHQDRGYEQYF.

This clonotype turned up a few times. The rearrangement joins TRBV28 to TRBJ2-2; D gene uncertain. V lost 3 bases, J lost 0 bases, and 5 bases lay in between. The CDR3 loop spans 14 amino acids. The germline V gene has CDR1 MDHEN and CDR2 SYDVKM. The CDR3 DNA is TGTGCCAGCAGTTTTGGGACGAACACCGGGGAGCTGTTTTTT. Translation: CASSFGTNTGELFF.

CDR3 in amino acids: CASSSPRGRYTGELFF. CDR3 nucleotide sequence: TGTGCCAGCAGTAGCCCCAGGGGGCGTTATACCGGGGAGCTGTTTTTT. V and J are TRBV6-2 or TRBV6-3 and TRBJ2-2; the match to TRBD1 covers 8 bases. The CDR3 totals 16 residues. Per germline, CDR1 MNHEY and CDR2 SVGEGT. The V gene end was trimmed by 5 bases and the J gene end by 5 bases; junction bases not matched to a gene: 10.

This clonotype has at least ten counts. The chain combines TRBV18 with TRBJ2-3; 10 bases line up with TRBD1. With 3 bases clipped from V and 2 bases from J, the junction kept 5 bases outside the gene matches. This CDR3 spans 16 amino acids. CDR1 and CDR2 from the germline V gene are KGHSH and LQKENI. The chain's CDR3 is CASSPRTGGDTDTQYF. As DNA, the CDR3 is TGTGCCAGCTCACCCCGGACAGGGGGAGACACAGATACGCAGTATTTT. Complete variable domain (other parts from reference TRBV18 and TRBJ2-3): NAGVMQNPRHLVRRRGQEARLRCSPMKGHSHVYWYRQLPEEGLKFMVYLQKENIIDESGMPKERFSAEFPKEGPSILRIQQVVRGDSAAYFCASSPRTGGDTDTQYFGPGTRLTVL.

There are many counts of this clonotype. The CDR3 DNA is TGCAGTGCCCTGGGACTAGCGGGAGGCCCGCCGGCCGAGCAGTACTTC. Its protein product is CSALGLAGGPPAEQYF. This sequence joins TRBV20-1 and TRBJ2-7, with 15 bases that match TRBD2. The trim removed 6 bases at V and 6 bases at J, leaving 12 bases unmatched. CDR1 is DFQATT, CDR2 SNEGSKA, per germline (reference sequence). This CDR3 spans 16 amino acids.

The table lists this clonotype with a few counts. The CDR3 loop reads CASSLKTWDPAGELFF. The CDR3 DNA reads as TGTGCCAGCAGCCTCAAAACGTGGGACCCCGCCGGGGAGCTGTTTTTT. The chain is built from TRBV28 and TRBJ2-2; perhaps D is TRBD1 or TRBD2 (5 bases each). Germline lookup yields CDR1 MDHEN and CDR2 SYDVKM. The CDR3 is made up of 16 amino acids. V lost 6 bases and J lost 6, with 20 bases in between.

This clonotype came up a few times. The V gene is TRBV5-1, the J gene TRBJ1-5, with D hard to call. Trimming removed 0 bases from V and 7 bases from J, with 8 bases in between. The CDR3 contains 13 residues. In germline, CDR1 is SGHRS, CDR2 YFSETQ. The CDR3: CASSLGPQQPQHF. In DNA form, the CDR3 reads TGCGCCAGCAGCTTGGGACCGCAACAGCCCCAGCATTTT.

The chain carries TRBV7-6 and TRBJ1-6, with a tentative D call TRBD1 (6 bases). Looked up from germline, CDR1 is SGHVS and CDR2 is FNYEAQ. V was clipped by 1 base and J by 9 bases, with 10 bases between them. The CDR3 length is 14 residues. The CDR3 nucleotides are TGTGCCAGCAGCTTAGTTATAGGGGGTTCACCCCTCCACTTT. It specifies CASSLVIGGSPLHF.

J is TRBJ2-7 and V is TRBV9; 10 bases are shared with TRBD1. CDR3 length: 17 amino acids. Germline loops: CDR1 SGDLS, CDR2 YYNGEE. V lost 3 bases, J lost 2 bases, and 11 bases stayed unmatched. As DNA, the CDR3 is TGTGCCAGCAGCGCGGGTATCCGGGACAGGGGTCCCTACGAGCAGTACTTC. This gives the protein CASSAGIRDRGPYEQYF.

This clonotype was seen a handful of times. The chain carries TRBV5-1 and TRBJ1-4; 7 nucleotides agree with TRBD1. The V segment lost 0 bases and the J segment 4 bases; nucleotides outside the gene matches: 0. From germline, CDR1 is SGHRS and CDR2 YFSETQ. This CDR3 has 14 amino acids. The CDR3 sequence: CASSLGDSNEKLFF. The CDR3 region has the DNA TGCGCCAGCAGCTTGGGGGACAGTAATGAAAAACTGTTTTTT.

This clonotype was found a few times. V usage is TRBV14 and J usage is TRBJ2-7; D gene unclear. The germline V gene has CDR1 SGHDN and CDR2 FVKESK. V was pared by 0 bases and J by 3 bases, with 6 bases between. This CDR3 region has 13 residues. Here the CDR3 reads CASSQDEGYEQYF. The CDR3 DNA follows: TGTGCCAGCAGCCAAGATGAAGGCTACGAGCAGTACTTC.

V usage is TRBV5-5 and J usage is TRBJ2-3; the D gene is possibly TRBD1 (5 bases). Germline values: CDR1 SGHKS, CDR2 YYEKEE (reference sequence). This CDR3 is 13 amino acids long. With 4 bases removed from V and 1 base from J, the gap between germline ends came to 7 bases. The CDR3 is CASSETGTDTQYF. The CDR3 coding sequence is TGTGCCAGCAGCGAGACAGGCACAGATACGCAGTATTTT.

This clonotype occurred once. Just one base apart from a much larger clone, this may be a read error. V gene TRBV28 combines with J gene TRBJ1-5; D is possibly TRBD1 (5 bases). In germline, CDR1 is MDHEN, CDR2 SYDVKM. The CDR3 contains 14 residues. Trimming removed 2 bases at V and 8 bases at J, with 13 bases between. In DNA, the CDR3 is TGTGCCAGCAGTTTAGAAACAGGTCGGGAGCCCCAGCATTTT. Translation: CASSLETGREPQHF.